This T cell receptor (beta chain) was identified in a study of blood T cell repertoires in COVID-19. TCRdb's table, derived via immunoSEQ multiplex PCR, lists solely in-frame clones and lacks some. The data show a few hundred thousand clones, about 80% seen once. The CDR3 runs 13 residues. Germline V gives CDR1 SGHVS, CDR2 FNYEAQ. The ends were cut back, 3 bases at V and 6 bases at J, with 9 bases in the middle. The chain carries TRBV7-6 and TRBJ2-1; tentative D call: TRBD2 (5 bases). The receptor's source is a man of 80 years or more with acute or convalescent COVID-19. Sequencing was carried out using peripheral blood. CDR3 nucleotides: TGTGCCAGCAGCTTGAGGGAAATCAATGAGCAGTTCTTC. Its translation: CASSLREINEQFF.